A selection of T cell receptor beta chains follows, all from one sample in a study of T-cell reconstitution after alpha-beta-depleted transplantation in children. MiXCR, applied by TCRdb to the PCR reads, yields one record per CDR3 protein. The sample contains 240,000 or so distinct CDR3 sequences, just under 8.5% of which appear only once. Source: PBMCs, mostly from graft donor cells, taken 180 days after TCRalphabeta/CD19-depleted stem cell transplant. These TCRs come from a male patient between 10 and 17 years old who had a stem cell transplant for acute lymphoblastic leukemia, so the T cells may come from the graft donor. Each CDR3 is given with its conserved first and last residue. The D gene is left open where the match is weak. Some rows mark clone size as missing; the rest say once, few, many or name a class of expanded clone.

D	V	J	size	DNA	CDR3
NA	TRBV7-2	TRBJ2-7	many	TGTGCCAGCAGCTTAGCCGGGACACTTACCTACGAGCAGTACTTC	CASSLAGTLTYEQYF
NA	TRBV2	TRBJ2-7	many	TGTGCCAGCAGTGAAGTGGGGGCGAGCGAGCAGTACTTC	CASSEVGASEQYF
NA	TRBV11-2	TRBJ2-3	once	TGTGCCAGCAGCCTAGGGGATGGTACGCAGTATTTT	CASSLGDGTQYF
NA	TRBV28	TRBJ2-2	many	TGTGCCAGCAGCAGTCTCACCGGGGAGCTGTTTTTT	CASSSLTGELFF
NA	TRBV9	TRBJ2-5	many	TGTGCCAGCAGCGTAGAAAGGAGGCGGGGCCAAGAGACCCAGTACTTC	CASSVERRRGQETQYF
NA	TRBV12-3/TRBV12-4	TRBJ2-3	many	TGTGCCAGCAGGAGGACTAGCACAGATACGCAGTATTTT	CASRRTSTDTQYF
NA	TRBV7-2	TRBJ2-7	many	TGTGCCAGCAGCTTAGCTCTCAGACAGGCAATGCTGGACTACGAGCAGTACTTC	CASSLALRQAMLDYEQYF
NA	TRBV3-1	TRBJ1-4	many	TGTGCCAGCAGCCATTACTTAGGGGGTAGGAATGAAAAACTGTTTTTT	CASSHYLGGRNEKLFF
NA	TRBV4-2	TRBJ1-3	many	TGTGCCAGCAGCCACGACCTGCTTGGAAACACCATATATTTT	CASSHDLLGNTIYF
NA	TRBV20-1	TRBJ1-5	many	TGCAGTGCTGGGCAGGGCCCTCATCAGCCCCAGCATTTT	CSAGQGPHQPQHF
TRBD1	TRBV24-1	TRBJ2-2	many	TGTGCCACCAGTGATTTACCCCGGACAGGGTTGGTCGGGGAGCTGTTTTTT	CATSDLPRTGLVGELFF
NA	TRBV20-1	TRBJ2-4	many	TGCAGTGCTAGCCTCGGGGACATTCAGTACTTC	CSASLGDIQYF
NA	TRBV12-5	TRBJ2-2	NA	TGTGCTAGTGGTTTGGTCCACGGTGGGAACACCGGGGAGCTGTTTTTT	CASGLVHGGNTGELFF
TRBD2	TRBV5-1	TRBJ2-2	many	TGCGCCAGCAGCTTGACTAGACTAGCGGAGAGCGGGGAGCTGTTTTTT	CASSLTRLAESGELFF
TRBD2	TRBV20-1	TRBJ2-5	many	TGCAGTGCTAGAGGTCCAGCGGGGGGAGAGACCCAGTACTTC	CSARGPAGGETQYF
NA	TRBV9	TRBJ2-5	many	TGTGCCAGCAGCGTAGGGTGGGGCCAAGACACCCAGTACTTC	CASSVGWGQDTQYF
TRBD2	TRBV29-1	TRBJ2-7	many	TGCAGCGTAGCCTCCGGACTAGCAGAGCAGTACTTC	CSVASGLAEQYF
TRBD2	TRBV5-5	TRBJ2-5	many	TGTGCCAGCAGCCCCCTGGGGAGGGCTGGGGAGACCCAGTACTTC	CASSPLGRAGETQYF
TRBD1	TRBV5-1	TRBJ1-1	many	TGCGCCAGCAGCCCAGGACAGGGGGCGGGGAGGTACACTGAAGCTTTCTTT	CASSPGQGAGRYTEAFF
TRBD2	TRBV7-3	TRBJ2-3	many	TGTGCCAGCTCCCGCTGGCGGGGGGGCCCCGATACGCAGTATTTT	CASSRWRGGPDTQYF
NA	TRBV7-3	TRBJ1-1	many	TGTGCCAGCAGCTTCAGGGAGTACACTGAAGCTTTCTTT	CASSFREYTEAFF
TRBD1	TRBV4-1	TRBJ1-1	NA	TGCGCCAGCAGCCTACGGACAGGGGGGTTGACTGAAGCTTTCTTT	CASSLRTGGLTEAFF
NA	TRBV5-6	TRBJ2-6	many	TGTGCCAGCAGCTTGCGTGGGGCCGGGGCCAACGTCCTGACTTTC	CASSLRGAGANVLTF
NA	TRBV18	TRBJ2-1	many	TGTGCCAGCTCACCAGAGGGCGTGTGGGGGCAGTTCTTC	CASSPEGVWGQFF
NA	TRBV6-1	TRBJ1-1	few	TGTGCCAGCAGTGAATGGACAGCCTCTATGAACACTGAAGCTTTCTTT	CASSEWTASMNTEAFF
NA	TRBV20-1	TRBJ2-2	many	TGCAGTGCTAAAGGTTGGGCAGGGGACGGGGAGCTGTTTTTT	CSAKGWAGDGELFF
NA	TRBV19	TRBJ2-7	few	TGTGCCAGTAGTATCCGGGCCAGGTACGAGCAGTACTTC	CASSIRARYEQYF